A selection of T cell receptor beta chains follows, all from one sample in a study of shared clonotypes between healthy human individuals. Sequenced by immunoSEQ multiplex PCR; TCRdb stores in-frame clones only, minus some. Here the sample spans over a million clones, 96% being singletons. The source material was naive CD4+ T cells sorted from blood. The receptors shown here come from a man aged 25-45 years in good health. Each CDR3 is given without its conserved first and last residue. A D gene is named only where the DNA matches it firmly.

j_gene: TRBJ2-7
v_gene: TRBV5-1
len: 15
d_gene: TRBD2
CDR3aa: ASSPRPSGSSPQEQY

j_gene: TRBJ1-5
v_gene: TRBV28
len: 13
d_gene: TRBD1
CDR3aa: ASGYSTGGNQPQH

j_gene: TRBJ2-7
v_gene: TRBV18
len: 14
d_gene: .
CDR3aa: ASSPPGGAYGYEQY

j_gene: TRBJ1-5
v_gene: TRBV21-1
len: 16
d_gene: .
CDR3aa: ASRVNRDSPYSNQPQH

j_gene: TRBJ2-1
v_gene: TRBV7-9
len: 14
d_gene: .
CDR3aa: ASSLVLREVYNEQF

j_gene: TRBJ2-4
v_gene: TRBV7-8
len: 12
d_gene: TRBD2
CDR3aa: ASSFREAGNIQY

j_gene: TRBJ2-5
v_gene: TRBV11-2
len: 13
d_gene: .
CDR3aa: ASSSRPILQETQY

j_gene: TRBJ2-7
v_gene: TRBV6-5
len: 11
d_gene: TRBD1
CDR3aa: ASSGTGTYEQY

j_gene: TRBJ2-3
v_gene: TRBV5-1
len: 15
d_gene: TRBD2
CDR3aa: ASSLGPQLAATDTQY

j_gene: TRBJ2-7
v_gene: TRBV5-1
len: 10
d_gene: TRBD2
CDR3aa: ASSWAGDEQY

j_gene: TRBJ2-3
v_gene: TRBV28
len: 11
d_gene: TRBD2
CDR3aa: ASSLGLGGTQY

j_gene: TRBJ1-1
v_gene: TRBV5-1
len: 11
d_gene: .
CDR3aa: ASTPGRNTEAF

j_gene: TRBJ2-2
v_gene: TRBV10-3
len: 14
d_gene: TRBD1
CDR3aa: AISGLDRVNTGELF

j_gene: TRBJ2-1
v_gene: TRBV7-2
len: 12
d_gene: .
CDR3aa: ASSPMTSYNEQF

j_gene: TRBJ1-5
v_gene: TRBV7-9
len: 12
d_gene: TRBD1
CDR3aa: ASSPGQNYQPQH

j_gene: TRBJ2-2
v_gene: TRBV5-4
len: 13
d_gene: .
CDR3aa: ASSMGLVNTGELF

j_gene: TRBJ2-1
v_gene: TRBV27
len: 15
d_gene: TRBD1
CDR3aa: ASSPRVGTGTYNEQF

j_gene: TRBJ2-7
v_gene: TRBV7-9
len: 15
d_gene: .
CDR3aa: ASSLARTGKVHYEQY

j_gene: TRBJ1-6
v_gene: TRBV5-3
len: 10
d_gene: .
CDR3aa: ARSLKRRSLH